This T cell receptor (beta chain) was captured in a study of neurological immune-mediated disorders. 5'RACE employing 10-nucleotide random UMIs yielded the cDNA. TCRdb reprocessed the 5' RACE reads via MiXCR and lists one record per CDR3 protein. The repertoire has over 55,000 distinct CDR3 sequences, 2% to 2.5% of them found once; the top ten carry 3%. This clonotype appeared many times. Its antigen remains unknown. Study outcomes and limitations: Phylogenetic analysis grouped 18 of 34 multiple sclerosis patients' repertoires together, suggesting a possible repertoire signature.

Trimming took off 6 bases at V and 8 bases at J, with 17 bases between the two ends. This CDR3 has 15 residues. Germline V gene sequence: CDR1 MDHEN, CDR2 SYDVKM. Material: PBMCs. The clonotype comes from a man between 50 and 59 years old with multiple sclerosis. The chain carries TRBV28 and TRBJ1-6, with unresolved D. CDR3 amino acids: CASSLWAANDSPLHF. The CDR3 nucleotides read TGTGCCAGCAGCCTTTGGGCCGCTAATGATTCACCCCTCCACTTT.